The clone carrying this T cell receptor (beta chain) was counted ten times or more. Its target is not known. The CDR3 regions of TCR beta were amplified from RNA transcripts. TCR CDR3 underwent first-round RT-PCR with the HTBI primer set. Each CDR3 protein gets one entry after TCRdb re-called the multiplex PCR reads with MiXCR. The top ten hold over 11% of the sample, which has around 500,000 distinct CDR3 sequences, 14% seen once. Hyperthyroidism patients were newly diagnosed, had disease duration under 2 months, and were aged 18 to 65 years. Reasons for excluding patients were uncontrolled infection, other autoimmune disease, pregnancy or lactation. The PBMCs were sourced from fresh peripheral blood (about 10 ml). The data derive from a study of T cells in Graves' hyperthyroidism and ophthalmopathy. Overall study findings and caveats: Most thyroid clonotypes with frequency above 0.001 were detected in blood.

Germline V CDR1 and CDR2: SEHNR, FQNEAQ (reference sequence). Trimming took off 4 bases at V and 0 bases at J, with 11 bases between the two ends. CDR3 length equals 15 residues. This sequence joins TRBV7-9 and TRBJ2-3; D is perhaps TRBD2 (5 bases). This TCR was recovered from a woman aged 40 to 55 with Graves' hyperthyroidism. Sequencing used blood. Written as DNA, the CDR3 is TGTGCCAGCAGCTGGAGCGGAGGTAGCACAGATACGCAGTATTTT. Protein sequence: CASSWSGGSTDTQYF.